This paragraph covers one T cell receptor (beta chain) sequence. The sample comes from a study of CD4+ T cells in melanoma. Per germline, CDR1 MNHNY and CDR2 SVGAGI (reference sequence). The V end lost 6 bases, the J end lost 1 base, and 12 bases lay between the germline ends. The CDR3 totals 14 residues. Repertoires were generated with immunoSEQ multiplex PCR, while TCRdb's copy carries only in-frame clones and drops some. The top ten hold 5% to 7.5% of the sample, which has about 15,000 clones, over 70% seen once. This receptor was identified in a human donor with melanoma. J is TRBJ1-1 and V is TRBV6-6; D might be TRBD1 (6 bases). Sequenced sample: cells from a culture (not recorded whether cultured in vitro). CDR3 bases: TGTGCCAGCAGAACCAGGGGAGAGAACACTGAAGCTTTCTTT. It yields the protein CASRTRGENTEAFF.